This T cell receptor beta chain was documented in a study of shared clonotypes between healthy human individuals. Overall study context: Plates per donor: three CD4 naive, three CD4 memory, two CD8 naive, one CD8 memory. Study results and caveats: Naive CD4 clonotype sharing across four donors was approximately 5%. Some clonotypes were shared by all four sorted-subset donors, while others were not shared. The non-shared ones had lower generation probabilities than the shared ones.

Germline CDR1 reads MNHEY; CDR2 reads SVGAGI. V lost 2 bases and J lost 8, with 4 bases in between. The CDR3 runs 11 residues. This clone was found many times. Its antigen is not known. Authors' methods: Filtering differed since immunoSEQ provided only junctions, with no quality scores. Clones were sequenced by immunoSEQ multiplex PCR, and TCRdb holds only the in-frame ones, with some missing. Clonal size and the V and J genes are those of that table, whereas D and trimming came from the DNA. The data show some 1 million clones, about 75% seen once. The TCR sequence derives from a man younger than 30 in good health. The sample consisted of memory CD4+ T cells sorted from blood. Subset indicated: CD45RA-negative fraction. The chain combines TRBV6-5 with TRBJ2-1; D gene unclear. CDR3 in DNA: TGTGCCAGCAGTTACGGTTATGAGCAGTTCTTC. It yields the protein CASSYGYEQFF.